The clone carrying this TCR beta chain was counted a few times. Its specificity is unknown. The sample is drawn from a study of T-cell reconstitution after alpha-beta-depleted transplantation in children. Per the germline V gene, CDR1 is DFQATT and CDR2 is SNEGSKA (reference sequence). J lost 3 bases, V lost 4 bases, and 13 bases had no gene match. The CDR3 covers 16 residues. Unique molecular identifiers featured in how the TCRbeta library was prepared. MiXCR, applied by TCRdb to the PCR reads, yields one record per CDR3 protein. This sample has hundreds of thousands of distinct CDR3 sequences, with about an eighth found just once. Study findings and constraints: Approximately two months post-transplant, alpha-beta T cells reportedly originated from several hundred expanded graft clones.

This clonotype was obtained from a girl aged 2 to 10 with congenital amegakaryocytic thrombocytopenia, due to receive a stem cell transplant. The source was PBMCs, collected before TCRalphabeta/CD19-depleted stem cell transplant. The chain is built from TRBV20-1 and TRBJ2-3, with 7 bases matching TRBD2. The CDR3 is CSATRRSTGGTDTQYF. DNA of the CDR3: TGCAGTGCTACCCGTCGCAGCACCGGGGGGACAGATACGCAGTATTTT.